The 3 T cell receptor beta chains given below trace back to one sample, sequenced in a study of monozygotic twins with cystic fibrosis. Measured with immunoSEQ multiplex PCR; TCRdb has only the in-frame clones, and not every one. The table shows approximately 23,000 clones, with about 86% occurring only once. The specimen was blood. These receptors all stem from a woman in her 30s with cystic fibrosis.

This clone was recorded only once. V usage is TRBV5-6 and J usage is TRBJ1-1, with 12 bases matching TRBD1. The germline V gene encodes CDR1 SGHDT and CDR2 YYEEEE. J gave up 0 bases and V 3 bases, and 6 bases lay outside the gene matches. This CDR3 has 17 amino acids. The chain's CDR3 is CASSSGTGGLMNTEAFF. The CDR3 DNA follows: TGTGCCAGCAGCTCCGGGACAGGGGGCCTCATGAACACTGAAGCTTTCTTT. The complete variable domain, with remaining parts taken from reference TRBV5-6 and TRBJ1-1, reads DAGVTQSPTHLIKTRGQQVTLRCSPKSGHDTVSWYQQALGQGPQFIFQYYEEEERQRGNFPDRFSGHQFPNYSSELNVNALLLGDSALYLCASSSGTGGLMNTEAFFGQGTRLTVV.

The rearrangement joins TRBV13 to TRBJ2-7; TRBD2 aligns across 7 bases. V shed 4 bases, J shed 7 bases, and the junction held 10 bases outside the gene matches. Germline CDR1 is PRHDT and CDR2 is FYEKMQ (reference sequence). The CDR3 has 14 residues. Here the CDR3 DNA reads TGTGCCAGCAGCTCTCGTGGCGGGGGAGGGGAGCAGTACTTC. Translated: CASSSRGGGGEQYF.

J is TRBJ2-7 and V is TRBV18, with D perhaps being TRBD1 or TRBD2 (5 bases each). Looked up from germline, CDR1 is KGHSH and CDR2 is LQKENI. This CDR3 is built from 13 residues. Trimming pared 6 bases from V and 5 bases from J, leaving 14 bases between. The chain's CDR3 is CASSAGRDHEQYF. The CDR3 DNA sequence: TGTGCCAGCTCCGCGGGCCGGGACCACGAGCAGTACTTC.